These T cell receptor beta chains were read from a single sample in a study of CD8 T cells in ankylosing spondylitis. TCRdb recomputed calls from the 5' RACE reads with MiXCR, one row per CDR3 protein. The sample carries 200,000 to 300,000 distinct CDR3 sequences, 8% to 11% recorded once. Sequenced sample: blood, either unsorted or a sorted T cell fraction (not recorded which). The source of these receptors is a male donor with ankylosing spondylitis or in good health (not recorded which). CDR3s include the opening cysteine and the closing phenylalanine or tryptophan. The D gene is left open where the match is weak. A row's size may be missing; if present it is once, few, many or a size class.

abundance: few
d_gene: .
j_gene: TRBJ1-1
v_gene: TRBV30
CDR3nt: TGTGCCTGGAGTGTACTACGAGGGGGGGTTGAGGCTTTCTTT
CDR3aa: CAWSVLRGGVEAFF

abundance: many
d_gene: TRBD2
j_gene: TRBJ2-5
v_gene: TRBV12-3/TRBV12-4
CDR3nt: TGTGCCAGCAGACCCCTGGCTAGCGGCGGGGGGGAGACCCAGTACTTC
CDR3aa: CASRPLASGGGETQYF

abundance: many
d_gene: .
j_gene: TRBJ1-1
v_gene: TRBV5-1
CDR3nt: TGCGCCAGCAGTTCACAGGCGAACACTGAAGCTTTCTTT
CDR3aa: CASSSQANTEAFF

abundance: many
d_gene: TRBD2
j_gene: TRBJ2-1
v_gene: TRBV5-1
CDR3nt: TGCGCCAGCAGCTGGCGACTAGCGGGGGACAATGAGCAGTTCTTC
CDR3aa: CASSWRLAGDNEQFF

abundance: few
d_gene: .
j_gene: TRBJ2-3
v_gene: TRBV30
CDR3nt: TGTGCCTGGTCAGGGACAGATACGCAGTATTTT
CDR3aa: CAWSGTDTQYF

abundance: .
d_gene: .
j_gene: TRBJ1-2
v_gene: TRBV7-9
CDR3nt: TGTGCCAGCAGCTTGAGCTTAGGGGGGATCTATGGCTACACCTTC
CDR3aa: CASSLSLGGIYGYTF

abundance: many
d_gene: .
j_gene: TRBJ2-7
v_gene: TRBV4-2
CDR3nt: TGTGCCAGCAGCCAAGTTGATGAAGGTTACGAGCAGTACTTC
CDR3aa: CASSQVDEGYEQYF

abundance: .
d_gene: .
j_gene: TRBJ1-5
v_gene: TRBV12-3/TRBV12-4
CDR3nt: TGTGCCAGCAGTTCAAGAGAGTACAATCAGCCCCAGCATTTT
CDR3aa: CASSSREYNQPQHF

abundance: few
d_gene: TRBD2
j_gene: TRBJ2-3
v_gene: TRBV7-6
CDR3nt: TGTGCCAGCAGCTTATATGCCGGGAGGGAAGATACGCAGTATTTT
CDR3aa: CASSLYAGREDTQYF

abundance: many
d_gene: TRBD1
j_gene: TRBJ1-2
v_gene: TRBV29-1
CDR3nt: TGCAGCGTTCCTCGACAGGGCTATGGCTACACCTTC
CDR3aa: CSVPRQGYGYTF